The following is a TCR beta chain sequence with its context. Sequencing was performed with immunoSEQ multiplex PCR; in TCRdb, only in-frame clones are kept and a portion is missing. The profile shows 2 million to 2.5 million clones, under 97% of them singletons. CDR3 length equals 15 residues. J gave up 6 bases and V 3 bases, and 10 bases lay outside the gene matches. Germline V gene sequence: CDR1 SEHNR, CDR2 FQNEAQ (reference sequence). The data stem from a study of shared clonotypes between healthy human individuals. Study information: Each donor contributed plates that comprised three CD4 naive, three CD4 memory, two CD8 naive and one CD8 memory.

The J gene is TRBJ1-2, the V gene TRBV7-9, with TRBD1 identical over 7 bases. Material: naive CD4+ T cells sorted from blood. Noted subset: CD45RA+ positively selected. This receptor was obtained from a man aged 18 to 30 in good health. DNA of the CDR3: TGTGCCAGCAGCTTGCTTGAACAGGGGCGGAATGGCTACACCTTC. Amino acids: CASSLLEQGRNGYTF.